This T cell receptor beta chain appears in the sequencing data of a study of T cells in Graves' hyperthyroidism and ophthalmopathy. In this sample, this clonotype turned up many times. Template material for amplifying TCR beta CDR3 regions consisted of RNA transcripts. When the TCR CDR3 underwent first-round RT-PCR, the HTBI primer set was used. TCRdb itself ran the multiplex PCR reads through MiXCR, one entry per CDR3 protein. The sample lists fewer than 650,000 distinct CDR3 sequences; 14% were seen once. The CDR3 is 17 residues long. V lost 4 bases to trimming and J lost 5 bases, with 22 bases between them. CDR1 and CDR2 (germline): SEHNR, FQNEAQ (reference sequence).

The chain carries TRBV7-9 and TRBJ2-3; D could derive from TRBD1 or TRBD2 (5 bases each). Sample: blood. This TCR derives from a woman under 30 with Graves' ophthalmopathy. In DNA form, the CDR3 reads TGTGCCAGCAGCTACGGGACCGAACGGAGTCCCAAAGATACGCAGTATTTT. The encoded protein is CASSYGTERSPKDTQYF.